This TCR beta chain is from a study of blood T cell repertoires in COVID-19. Turning to the study itself: There were acute and convalescent COVID-19 samples, and they came from the United States, Italy and Spain. Sources were T cells, B-cell-depleted T cells, or PBMCs; the material itself was cDNA or gDNA.

Germline CDR1 SGHRS, CDR2 YFSETQ. Trimming removed 5 bases from V and 5 bases from J, with 32 bases in between. The CDR3 length is 20 residues. As handled by the study authors: Nucleated cell counts were estimated from reference gene primer amplification. Only in-frame clones appear in the TCRdb table, and some are missing; sequencing was by immunoSEQ multiplex PCR. The D gene and trimming were derived from the DNA, and the V and J assignments and clone size from that table. Seen here are 110,000 or so clones, around 81% observed once, and the top ten hold 8% to 13%. The chain recombines TRBV5-1 with TRBJ1-5; D remains ambiguous. The TCR was taken from a human donor in a cohort sampled during active COVID-19. The sequenced material came from peripheral blood. DNA of the CDR3: TGCGCCAGCAGTATTTCCATGGGTGGAGGTTGGAAGGAGAAGGATCAGCCCCAGCATTTT. It codes for CASSISMGGGWKEKDQPQHF.